This section outlines one TCR beta chain sequence together with its context. What the recovered Cohort 3 donors had was two negative PCRs, clearance, or symptom resolution. This sample is part of a study of blood T cell repertoires in COVID-19. For the study at large: T cells, B-cell-depleted T cells, or PBMCs provided the cDNA or gDNA that served as material.

V was pared by 3 bases and J by 5 bases, with 7 bases of the junction left unmatched. The CDR3 length is 15 residues. Germline loops: CDR1 SGDLS, CDR2 YYNGEE. Measured with immunoSEQ multiplex PCR; TCRdb has only the in-frame clones, and not every one. The sample yields 250,000 to 350,000 clones, roughly 90% seen once. The sample comprised PBMCs or T cells enriched from blood (not recorded which). This clonotype originated in a woman in her twenties or thirties who had recovered from COVID-19. V and J are TRBV9 and TRBJ2-3; TRBD2 aligns across 9 bases. The CDR3 bases are TGTGCCAGCAGCGCAGGTGGGACTAGCCTAGATACGCAGTATTTT. It translates to CASSAGGTSLDTQYF.